This TCR beta chain comes out of a study of cytomegalovirus exposure and HLA in healthy donors (dated by TCRdb to 2016 to 2017). For context, the study as a whole: An earlier analysis of some 600 of the donors reported over 250 Gb of sequence data and 117 million unique TCR beta sequences obtained from approximately 180 million T cells. The genetic ancestry cluster associated with self-reported Caucasian donors included 70% to 85% of the roughly 380 genotyped donors. The later analysis used no new phenotypic data to find candidate immune exposures, relying instead on TCR beta sequences and their occurrence across donors. A later genetic analysis used genome-wide SNP genotypes for about three fifths of the 666 donors, treating that subset as a discovery cohort. High-throughput TCR immunosequencing, statistical association of individual TCRs with disease status, and machine learning were combined to predict cytomegalovirus infection status. Among about 400 genotyped donors of the cohort, an average of approximately 240,000 unique TCR beta nucleotide sequences was sequenced per donor, of which roughly 17% were non-productive. An earlier analysis of 500 to 650 of the donors applied high-throughput TCR beta sequencing to assess whether each TCR beta V gene segment acted as functional or pseudogenic. The study used immunosequencing to profile the T cell repertoires of approximately 640 subjects and linked those repertoires to cytomegalovirus serostatus. Alongside the repertoire data, information on donor age, sex, ethnicity and CMV serostatus was compiled. Both class I and class II loci were covered by HLA typing, at four-digit resolution. Along with the approximately 700-subject first cohort, a separate validation cohort of some 130 different subjects was used. An early release that covered about 640 HLA-typed donors contained approximately 300 gigabases of sequencing data and around 85 million unique TCR sequences. A later analysis re-analyzed previously published TCR beta repertoires from hundreds of donors and added high-resolution HLA genotyping to study TCR occurrence patterns. Every repertoire in the discovery cohort had been generated on one and the same sequencing platform. Because of strong linkage in the cohort, roughly five DR-DQ haplotypes were treated as single units for association and clustering. The study was designed to test whether signatures of past pathogen exposure could be identified by cataloging public T cell receptors. The number of donors typed differed by locus, with 629-630 for A, B, C, DRB1 and DQB1, approximately 500 for DQA1, approximately 570 for DPA1, and some 450 for DPB1.

The paper's findings and limits, for the study overall: According to a later analysis, TCR association rates differed among HLA loci, with DRB1 alleles showing the most associated TCRs and HLA-C alleles showing the fewest. Roughly uniform sequencing depth across donors was assumed in presence/absence analyses, although this assumption may not hold. In this cohort, only TCR beta chains were sequenced, and detectable features were limited by the absence of alpha or paired-chain data. The classifier was reported to diagnose cytomegalovirus status with high specificity and sensitivity in both the original and validation cohorts. Because counts were too low, some 17 rarely observed V segments, including chromosome 9 orphons, were excluded from the earlier analysis of around 590 of the donors. Most TCR sequences were observed very rarely across donors, whereas some public TCRs were present in many individuals. In a later analysis, about 17,000 TCR beta sequences were associated with specific HLA alleles at a false discovery rate of 0.05. Linkage disequilibrium might explain the correlated functional status among segregating V segments, but an unknown experimental factor could not be excluded. Because HLA typing was missing for some donors at each locus, association tests included only the typed subset. The authors suggested that the approach could potentially be extended to other disease states and immunological phenotypes. When HLA alleles, especially DR and DQ, strongly co-occurred, TCR associations were difficult to assign to individual alleles. The study listed 164 TCR beta chains as associated with cytomegalovirus. A cluster of highly shared sequence variants was judged likely to be a technical artifact of the sequencing pipeline. According to a later analysis, most CMV-associated TCR beta chains appeared to be HLA-restricted, and the HLA associations seemed to be driven largely by CMV exposure. In a later analysis, HLA-associated TCR beta chains were found to be more clonally expanded and to have lower generation probabilities than equally common non-associated chains. Several of the top co-occurrence clusters appeared to be linked to parvovirus B19, influenza, CMV and Epstein-Barr virus, according to a later analysis. In an earlier analysis of 500 to 650 of the donors, most TCR beta V segments appeared in productive rearrangements about 87% or about 30% of the time, broadly matching IMGT annotations. Three of the identified cytomegalovirus-associated TCR beta chains were confirmed in vitro to be specific for cytomegalovirus antigens. Some IMGT-functional V segments, including TRBV6-2 and TRBV6-3, could not be told apart with the 87-base-pair reads, so those segments were excluded. In a later genetic analysis, a missense DCLRE1C variant was associated with V-gene and J-gene trimming of TCR beta chains, and the association was replicated in an independent cohort. According to a later genetic analysis, donors in an Asian-associated ancestry cluster had fewer N-insertions in productive TCRs than the roughly 670-donor mean. CMV serostatus was the only immune exposure information available for the cohort. A further reported finding was that TCR beta sequences accurately predicted the HLA-A and HLA-B alleles for most subjects in the first cohort.

The cohort was made up of around 720 healthy bone marrow donors. Cohort members were all nominally healthy when sampled, although unrecorded immune exposures were likely present. The donor tested CMV seropositive and was one of the 289 seropositive cohort members. A peripheral blood sample was collected from each donor, and TCR beta sequencing was performed on peripheral blood mononuclear cells. The Qiagen DNeasy Blood Extraction Kit was used to extract genomic DNA from the blood cell samples. According to the germline V gene, CDR1 reads MNHNS and CDR2 reads SASEGT. V and J lose 8 bases and 10 bases, and a span of 13 bases separates them. The CDR3 has 11 amino acids, counting the end cysteine and phenylalanine. Only the CDR3 DNA stays, 33 bases, in frame from base 1. Library preparation used the immunoSEQ multiplex PCR assay. The multiplex PCR relied on a mix of 60 forward primers for TCR Vbeta segments and 13 reverse primers for TCR Jbeta segments. Amplification of the CDR3 region of rearranged TCR beta genes was performed with a multiplex PCR assay on genomic DNA. Amplified TCR beta libraries were sequenced as 87-base-pair reads on the Illumina HiSeq System. As for how the authors treated the data: In a later analysis, 70 million to 95 million unique TCR beta chains were counted across the 666 repertoires, and around 10 million of these chains were shared by at least two donors. A nearest-neighbor algorithm error-corrected the raw reads and collapsed the reads into unique sequences, merging closely related sequences to remove PCR and sequencing errors. To assign V, D and J gene segments, CDR3 sequences were aligned to IMGT reference sequences. Each retained sequence needed at least a six-nucleotide match to both a V gene segment and a J gene segment. Rearrangements were classified as productive when the CDR3 lacked stop codons and remained in frame with V and J, and all other rearrangements were classified as non-productive. CDR3 was defined according to IMGT convention as the region running from the second conserved V-encoded cysteine to the conserved J-encoded phenylalanine. The earlier analysis of some 540 of the donors excluded any sequence lacking an unambiguous match to a single V gene segment. In an earlier analysis of 587 of the donors, V segments were called functional above 56.7% productive rearrangements and were called segregating when the between-donor standard deviation exceeded 5%. A statistical classification framework was built for diagnosing cytomegalovirus status from the catalog of TCR beta chain sequences. In a later analysis, V and J genes were assigned by comparing TCR nucleotide sequences against IMGT/GENE-DB human TR gene sequences. The TCRdist pipeline was used in a later analysis to assign CDR3 sequences and most-parsimonious VDJ recombination scenarios. In a later analysis, each TCR beta chain was defined by its CDR3 amino acid sequence together with its V-gene family, and reads lacking a unique V-gene family were excluded. In a later analysis, fewer than 650 highly shared, low-generation-probability nucleotide sequences were removed to address suspected cross-contamination and a sequencing artifact. For each public chain, a later analysis derived a clonal expansion index from normalized ranks of inferred template counts within each repertoire. Generation probabilities in a later analysis came from a VDJ recombination model fitted to out-of-frame rearrangements, and those results were checked against IGoR. In a later analysis, TCR-TCR, TCR-HLA and TCR-CMV co-occurrence was scored with hypergeometric tests, and a repertoire-size bias correction was applied to TCR pairs. False discovery rates were estimated in a later analysis by permuting HLA or CMV assignments 20 times. In a later analysis, co-occurring TCRs were grouped using DBSCAN, with TCRdist sequence similarity added in when clustering inside HLA-allele-positive subsets. Repertoires with fewer than 30,000 or more than 120,000 public chains, plus five repertoires with anomalous nucleotide sharing, were excluded from co-occurrence clustering. TCRdb re-hosts the immuneACCESS table, in-frame sequences only. Its copies lack some clones; in the studies checked, an unresolved V gene accounts for under half of them, and the cause for the rest is not known. That table furnishes V, J and clone size, whereas the DNA furnished D and trimming. This sample is represented by about 140,000 clones; 65% to 70% of them were singletons. The top ten clones comprise about 9.4% of the sample.

With regard to this clone: There is no known antigen for this receptor. Base qualities are not provided; no much larger clone lies one nucleotide away.

The sequenced sample consisted of PBMCs. Recombination linked TRBV6-1 to TRBJ2-3; TRBD1 is perhaps the D gene, given 5 matching bases. The TCR sequence derives from a man younger than 40 in good health and CMV-seropositive. In nucleotides, the sequence is TGTGCCAGCCCCCAGGGAATACCGCAGTATTTT. The encoded protein is CASPQGIPQYF.